A single sample gave rise to the 22 T cell receptor beta chains below, sequenced in a study of T cells in Graves' hyperthyroidism and ophthalmopathy. RNA transcripts gave rise to amplified TCR beta CDR3 regions. In the first-round RT-PCR of the TCR CDR3, the HTBI primer set was used. TCRdb reanalysed the multiplex PCR reads using MiXCR and keeps one entry per CDR3 protein. Of 690,000 or so distinct CDR3 sequences in the sample, over 15% were seen once. The sample was blood. These receptor sequences come from a woman between 50 and 59 years old with Graves' hyperthyroidism that later progressed to Graves' ophthalmopathy.

The rearrangement uses TRBV4-1 and TRBJ1-4; 11 bases fit TRBD1. Germline V gene lookup returns CDR1 MGHRA and CDR2 YSYEKL. The CDR3 consists of 17 residues. Trimming at V came to 0 bases and at J to 5 bases, leaving 5 bases not matched to a gene. The CDR3 sequence: CASSQDRWDRGNEKLFF. CDR3 DNA sequence: TGCGCCAGCAGCCAAGATCGATGGGACAGGGGGAATGAAAAACTGTTTTTT.

The chain uses TRBV10-2 and TRBJ1-3; the D is unclear. Trimming cost V 1 base and J 6 bases, with 7 bases left between them. This CDR3 has 13 amino acids. Germline loops: CDR1 WSHSY, CDR2 SAAADI. CDR3 coding DNA: TGCGCCAGCAGTGAGTGGGTCGTAAACACCATATATTTT. Its protein product is CASSEWVVNTIYF.

The chain combines TRBV14 with TRBJ2-1; no clear D gene. In germline, CDR1 is SGHDN, CDR2 FVKESK. V was cut by 4 bases and J by 7 bases, with 11 bases left in between. The CDR3 covers 13 residues. The CDR3 DNA reads TGTGCCAGCAGCCGAGCCGCCGGAAATGAGCAGTTCTTC. It is translated as CASSRAAGNEQFF.

The chain is built from TRBV6-1 and TRBJ1-3, with D perhaps matching TRBD1 (6 bases). V gave up 5 bases and J gave up 0 bases, with 14 bases separating them. In germline, CDR1 is MNHNS, CDR2 SASEGT. The CDR3 consists of 16 residues. CDR3 sequence reads: CASSRDTLSSGNTIYF. Here the CDR3 DNA reads TGTGCCAGCAGTCGGGACACACTTAGCTCTGGAAACACCATATATTTT.

The chain combines TRBV18 with TRBJ2-1; 7 positions agree with TRBD1. The V gene's germline CDR1 is KGHSH and CDR2 LQKENI. There are 14 residues in the CDR3. After removal of 2 bases from V and 5 bases from J, the junction contained 3 bases not matched to a gene. The CDR3 nucleotides read TGTGCCAGCTCACCAGAGGGGGCAGACAATGAGCAGTTCTTC. Translating it yields CASSPEGADNEQFF.

This clonotype was detected a few times. The chain has TRBV7-2 and TRBJ1-2; 8 bases map to TRBD1. CDR3 length: 14 amino acids. CDR1 is SGHTA and CDR2 is FQGNSA in the germline V gene. V dropped 5 bases and J dropped 6; count of bases not matched to a gene: 8. CDR3 loop: CASSAGQGLDGYTF. The CDR3 nucleotides read TGTGCCAGCAGCGCCGGACAGGGTTTGGATGGCTACACCTTC.

The sample holds a few counts of this clonotype. The CDR3, as DNA: TGTGCCAGCAGCTTCTGGGCGGGGGTCCTGAACACTGAAGCTTTCTTT. This encodes CASSFWAGVLNTEAFF. The rearrangement uses TRBV5-6 and TRBJ1-1, with D perhaps TRBD1 (5 bases). V lost 2 bases and J lost 0, with 14 bases in between. CDR3 size: 16 residues. Germline CDR1 and CDR2: SGHDT and YYEEEE.

This rearrangement joins TRBV20-1 to TRBJ2-2; 8 bases match TRBD2. V lost 6 bases, J lost 4 bases, and 10 bases stayed unmatched. Germline-derived CDR1 and CDR2 are DFQATT and SNEGSKA (reference sequence). The CDR3 extends over 15 amino acids. The CDR3 DNA reads as TGCAGTGCCAAGCGGGAGTGGGGGTTCACCGGGGAGCTGTTTTTT. Its protein is CSAKREWGFTGELFF.

The V gene is TRBV20-1, the J gene TRBJ2-5; the D is unclear. CDR1 and CDR2 (germline): DFQATT, SNEGSKA (reference sequence). The CDR3 is 12 amino acids. The ends were cut back, 1 base at V and 6 bases at J, with 9 bases in the middle. CDR3 protein: CSARVGSQTQYF. CDR3 DNA sequence: TGCAGTGCTAGAGTTGGCAGCCAGACCCAGTACTTC.

The table lists this clonotype with a count of one. A much larger clonotype is one base distant, so this may be a read error. V usage is TRBV6-1 and J usage is TRBJ2-7; 7 bases map to TRBD1. The germline gives CDR1 MNHNS, CDR2 SASEGT. This CDR3 has 14 amino acids. J gave up 5 bases and V 7 bases, and 11 bases lay outside the gene matches. The CDR3 protein is CASTYRDSPNEQYF. CDR3 nucleotide sequence: TGTGCCAGCACCTACAGGGACAGTCCCAACGAGCAGTACTTC.

CDR3 amino acids: CASRLAGADTQYF. CDR3 coding DNA: TGTGCCAGTCGACTAGCGGGGGCAGATACGCAGTATTTT. This sequence joins TRBV6-1 and TRBJ2-3; TRBD2 aligns across 12 bases. J gave up 4 bases and V 9 bases, and 2 bases lay outside the gene matches. The CDR3 is 13 amino acids. Germline values: CDR1 MNHNS, CDR2 SASEGT.

This clonotype was observed many times. V usage is TRBV5-1 and J usage is TRBJ1-1; no clear D. This CDR3 contains 14 residues. V dropped 0 bases and J dropped 7 bases, with 13 bases sitting between them. In germline, CDR1 is SGHRS, CDR2 YFSETQ. CDR3 in DNA: TGCGCCAGCAGCTTGGAGGGCGGAACCGTTGAAGCTTTCTTT. It codes for CASSLEGGTVEAFF.

This clonotype was detected ten times or more. The rearrangement links TRBV2 to TRBJ2-7, with 9 nucleotides matching TRBD1. The germline V gene encodes CDR1 SNHLY and CDR2 FYNNEI. V was pared by 6 bases and J by 2 bases, with 8 bases of the junction left unmatched. This CDR3 region has 15 residues. CDR3 in DNA: TGTGCCAGCAGAGGAACCGGGACAGGGACCTACGAGCAGTACTTC. Translated, it gives CASRGTGTGTYEQYF.

This clonotype has a count of ten or more. The chain couples TRBV6-1 to TRBJ2-7; 7 bases fit TRBD1. Germline V CDR1 and CDR2: MNHNS, SASEGT. The CDR3 is 13 amino acids. V gave up 6 bases and J gave up 3 bases; unmatched junction bases: 5. CDR3 sequence: CASSDRVFYEQYF. The CDR3 DNA reads as TGTGCCAGCAGCGACAGGGTGTTCTACGAGCAGTACTTC.

The CDR3 DNA reads TGTGCCAGCAGGGCGAGGGACAGGGATTTAATTGGAAACACCATATATTTT. It encodes CASRARDRDLIGNTIYF. This rearrangement joins TRBV2 to TRBJ1-3; 9 bases fit TRBD1. The CDR3 is 17 amino acids. V lost 6 bases and J lost 3; bases outside the gene matches: 12. Germline CDR1 is SNHLY and CDR2 is FYNNEI.

This chain links TRBV4-1 with TRBJ1-5, with a possible D match to TRBD1 (5 bases). V was shortened by 1 base and J by 2 bases, with 12 bases between the two germline ends. Germline CDR1 reads MGHRA; CDR2 reads YSYEKL. There are 16 residues in the CDR3. DNA for the CDR3: TGCGCCAGCAGCCAAGGCGGAGCGGGGGGCAATCAGCCCCAGCATTTT. This sequence encodes CASSQGGAGGNQPQHF.

This clonotype was observed a handful of times. This rearrangement joins TRBV6-1 to TRBJ2-7; D is unclear. V was shortened by 3 bases and J by 1 base, with 13 bases between the two germline ends. CDR1 MNHNS and CDR2 SASEGT come from the germline V gene. The CDR3 loop spans 15 amino acids. CDR3 region: CASSDRPDGSYEQYF. The CDR3 DNA is TGTGCCAGCAGTGATCGTCCGGACGGATCCTACGAGCAGTACTTC.

This clonotype was seen a handful of times. The rearrangement links TRBV7-8 to TRBJ2-2, with TRBD2 identical over 12 bases. The CDR3 is 19 residues long. Germline values: CDR1 SGHVS, CDR2 FQNEAQ. Germline trimming cut 1 base from V and 4 bases from J; bases unmatched to any gene: 10. This chain's CDR3 is CASSLVGLAGGPGTGELFF. DNA for the CDR3: TGTGCCAGCAGCTTAGTTGGCCTAGCGGGGGGGCCAGGCACCGGGGAGCTGTTTTTT.

The sample holds many counts of this clonotype. The chain links TRBV10-3 to TRBJ2-7; 9 nucleotides match TRBD1. This CDR3 comprises 13 residues. CDR1 is ENHRY and CDR2 is SYGVKD in the germline V gene. V was clipped by 10 bases and J by 3 bases; unmatched bases: 7. The CDR3: CATQGARYYEQYF. CDR3 DNA: TGTGCCACACAGGGGGCGCGGTACTACGAGCAGTACTTC.

V is TRBV7-9 and J is TRBJ1-4; 9 bases match TRBD1. The CDR3 is made up of 18 amino acids. Trimming removed 6 bases from V and 3 bases from J; junction bases left unmatched: 14. Germline lookup yields CDR1 SEHNR and CDR2 FQNEAQ (reference sequence). In DNA, the CDR3 is TGTGCCAGCAGGGTCCCGGGACAGGGCCGGCCCCCTAATGAAAAACTGTTTTTT. Translated, it gives CASRVPGQGRPPNEKLFF.

This rearrangement joins TRBV25-1 to TRBJ2-3; the match to TRBD2 covers 14 bases. The length of the CDR3 is 16 residues. V shed 8 bases, J shed 5 bases, and the junction held 9 bases outside the gene matches. Germline lookup yields CDR1 MGHDK and CDR2 SYGVNS. The CDR3, as DNA: TGTGCCAGCGCTCCGGGACTAGCGGGGGTGATAGATACGCAGTATTTT. Residues: CASAPGLAGVIDTQYF.

V usage is TRBV5-1 and J usage is TRBJ2-7; 7 bases are shared with TRBD1. CDR3 length: 16 amino acids. The V gene end was trimmed by 3 bases and the J gene end by 5 bases; junction bases not matched to a gene: 14. The V gene's germline CDR1 is SGHRS and CDR2 YFSETQ. The DNA of the CDR3 is TGCGCCAGCAGCTCCAGCGACAGGGTAGCGATCCACGAGCAGTACTTC. It specifies CASSSSDRVAIHEQYF.